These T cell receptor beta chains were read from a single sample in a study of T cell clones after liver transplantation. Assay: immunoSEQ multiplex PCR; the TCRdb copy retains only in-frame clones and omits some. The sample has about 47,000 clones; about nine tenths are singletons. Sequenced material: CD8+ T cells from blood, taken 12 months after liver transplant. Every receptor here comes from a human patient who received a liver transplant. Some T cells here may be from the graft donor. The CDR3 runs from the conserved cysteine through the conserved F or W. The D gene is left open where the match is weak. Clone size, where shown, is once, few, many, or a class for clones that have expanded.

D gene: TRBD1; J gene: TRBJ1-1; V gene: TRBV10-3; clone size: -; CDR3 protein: CAIRGTGINTEAFF; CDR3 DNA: TGTGCCATCAGGGGGACAGGAATAAACACTGAAGCTTTCTTT
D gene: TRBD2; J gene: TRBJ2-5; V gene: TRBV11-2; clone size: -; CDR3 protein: CASSSPAGNQETQYF; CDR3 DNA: TGTGCCAGCAGCTCCCCAGCGGGGAACCAAGAGACCCAGTACTTC
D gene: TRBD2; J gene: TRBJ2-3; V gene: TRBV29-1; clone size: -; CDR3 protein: CSVPPGSGISTDTQYF; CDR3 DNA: TGCAGCGTCCCCCCGGGTAGCGGGATTAGCACAGATACGCAGTATTTT
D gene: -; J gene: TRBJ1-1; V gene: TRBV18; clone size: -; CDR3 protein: CASSQGGNTEAFF; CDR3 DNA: TGTGCCAGCTCCCAGGGAGGAAACACTGAAGCTTTCTTT
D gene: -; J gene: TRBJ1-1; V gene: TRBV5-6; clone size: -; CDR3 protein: CASSFAPGSTEAFF; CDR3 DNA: TGTGCCAGCAGCTTCGCTCCTGGTAGCACTGAAGCTTTCTTT
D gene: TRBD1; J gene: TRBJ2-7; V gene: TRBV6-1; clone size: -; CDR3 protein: CASSFVGAGGHEQYF; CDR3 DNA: TGTGCCAGCAGCTTCGTGGGGGCAGGGGGCCACGAGCAGTACTTC
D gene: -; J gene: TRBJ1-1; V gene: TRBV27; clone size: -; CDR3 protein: CASRLQGLGTEAFF; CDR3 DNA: TGTGCCAGCAGGCTACAGGGTCTGGGCACTGAAGCTTTCTTT
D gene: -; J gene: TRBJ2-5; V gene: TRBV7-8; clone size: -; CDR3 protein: CASSPVVLGLQETQYF; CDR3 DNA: TGTGCCAGCAGCCCAGTGGTCCTGGGACTCCAAGAGACCCAGTACTTC
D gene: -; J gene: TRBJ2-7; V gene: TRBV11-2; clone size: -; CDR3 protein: CASSLGPLEGYEQYF; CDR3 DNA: TGTGCCAGCAGCTTAGGTCCGTTGGAGGGCTACGAGCAGTACTTC
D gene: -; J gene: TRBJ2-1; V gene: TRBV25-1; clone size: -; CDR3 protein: CASSELSGGGEFF; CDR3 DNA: TGTGCCAGCAGTGAACTTTCTGGAGGGGGGGAGTTCTTC
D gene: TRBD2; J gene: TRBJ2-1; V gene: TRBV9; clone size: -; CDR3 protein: CASSDQTSGYEQFF; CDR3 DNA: TGTGCCAGCAGCGACCAGACTAGCGGGTATGAGCAGTTCTTC
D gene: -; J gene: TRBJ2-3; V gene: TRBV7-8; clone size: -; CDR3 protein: CASSPFGAGSTDTQYF; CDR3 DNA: TGTGCCAGCAGCCCGTTTGGGGCGGGAAGCACAGATACGCAGTATTTT
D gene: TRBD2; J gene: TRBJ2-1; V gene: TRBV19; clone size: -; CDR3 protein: CASSRASGNNEQFF; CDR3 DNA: TGTGCCAGTAGTAGGGCTAGCGGGAACAATGAGCAGTTCTTC
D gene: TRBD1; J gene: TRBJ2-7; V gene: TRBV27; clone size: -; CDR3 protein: CASSLDRGYEQYF; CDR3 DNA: TGTGCCAGCAGTTTAGACAGGGGTTACGAGCAGTACTTC
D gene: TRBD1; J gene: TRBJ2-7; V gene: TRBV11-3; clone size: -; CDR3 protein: CASSLGQGSEQYF; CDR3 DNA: TGTGCCAGCAGCTTGGGACAGGGCTCCGAGCAGTACTTC
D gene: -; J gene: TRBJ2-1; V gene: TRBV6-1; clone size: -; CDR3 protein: CASSVYNEQFF; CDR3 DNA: TGTGCCAGCAGTGTCTACAATGAGCAGTTCTTC
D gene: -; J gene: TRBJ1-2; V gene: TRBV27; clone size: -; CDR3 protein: CASSLSVGRPGGYTF; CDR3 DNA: TGTGCCAGCAGTTTATCGGTAGGGCGCCCCGGTGGCTACACCTTC
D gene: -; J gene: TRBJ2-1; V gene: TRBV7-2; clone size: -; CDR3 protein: CASSLDLGSSFFQFF; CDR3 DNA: TGTGCCAGCAGCTTAGATTTAGGGAGTAGCTTTTTTCAGTTCTTC
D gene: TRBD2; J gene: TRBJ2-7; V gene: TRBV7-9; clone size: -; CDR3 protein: CASSAAGTSSYEQYF; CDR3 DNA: TGTGCCAGCAGCGCCGCCGGGACTAGCAGTTACGAGCAGTACTTC
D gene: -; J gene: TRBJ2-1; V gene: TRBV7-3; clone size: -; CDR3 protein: CASSSLGSAEQFF; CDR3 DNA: TGTGCCAGCAGCTCCCTCGGGAGCGCTGAGCAGTTCTTC
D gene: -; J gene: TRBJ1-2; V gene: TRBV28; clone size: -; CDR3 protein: CASSLLPGFSYGYTF; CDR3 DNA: TGTGCCAGCAGTTTATTGCCAGGCTTTTCGTATGGCTACACCTTC
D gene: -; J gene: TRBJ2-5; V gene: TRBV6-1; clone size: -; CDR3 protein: CASSLSHKKETQYF; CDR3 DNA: TGTGCCAGCAGTTTGTCCCACAAAAAAGAGACCCAGTACTTC
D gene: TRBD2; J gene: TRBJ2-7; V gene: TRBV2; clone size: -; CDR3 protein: CASSEGAGVSYEQYF; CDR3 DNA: TGTGCCAGCAGTGAAGGGGCGGGAGTATCCTACGAGCAGTACTTC
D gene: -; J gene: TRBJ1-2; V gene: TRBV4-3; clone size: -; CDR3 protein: CASSQVGGGYTF; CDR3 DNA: TGCGCCAGCAGCCAAGTGGGAGGTGGCTACACCTTC
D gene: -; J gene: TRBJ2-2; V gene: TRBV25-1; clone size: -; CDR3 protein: CASSLTMNTGELFF; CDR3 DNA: TGTGCCAGCAGTTTGACTATGAACACCGGGGAGCTGTTTTTT
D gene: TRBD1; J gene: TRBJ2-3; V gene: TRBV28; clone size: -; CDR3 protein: CASSPRQGAYTGTQYF; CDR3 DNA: TGTGCCAGCAGTCCCAGACAGGGGGCTTACACGGGGACGCAGTATTTT
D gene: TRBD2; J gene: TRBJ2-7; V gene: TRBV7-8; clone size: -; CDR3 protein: CASSLVGFGGERQGLASLEQYF; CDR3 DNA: TGTGCCAGCAGCTTAGTTGGCTTTGGGGGGGAGCGTCAAGGGCTAGCGAGCCTAGAGCAGTACTTC
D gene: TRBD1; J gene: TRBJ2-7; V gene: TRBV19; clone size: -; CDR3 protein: CASRLGTAAYEQYF; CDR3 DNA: TGTGCCAGTAGATTGGGGACAGCTGCCTACGAGCAGTACTTC
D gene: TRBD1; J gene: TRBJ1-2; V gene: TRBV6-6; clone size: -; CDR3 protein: CASSWETGGIGYGYTF; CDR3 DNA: TGTGCCAGCAGTTGGGAGACAGGGGGAATTGGCTATGGCTACACCTTC
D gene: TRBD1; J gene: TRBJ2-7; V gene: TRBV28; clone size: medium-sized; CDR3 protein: CASKERGHGEQYF; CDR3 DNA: TGTGCCAGCAAAGAAAGGGGGCACGGCGAGCAGTACTTC
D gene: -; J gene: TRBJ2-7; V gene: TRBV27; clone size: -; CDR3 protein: CATIDAHEQYF; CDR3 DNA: TGTGCCACCATTGATGCCCACGAGCAGTACTTC
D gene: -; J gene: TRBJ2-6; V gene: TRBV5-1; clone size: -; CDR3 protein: CASFSGSGANVLTF; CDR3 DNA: TGCGCCAGCTTCAGCGGCTCTGGGGCCAACGTCCTGACTTTC
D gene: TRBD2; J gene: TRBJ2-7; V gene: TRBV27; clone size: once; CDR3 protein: CASSLAGDSYEQYF; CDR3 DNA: TGTGCCAGCAGCCTAGCGGGAGATTCCTACGAGCAGTACTTC
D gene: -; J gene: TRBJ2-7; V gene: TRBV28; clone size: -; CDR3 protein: CASSLTDNYEQYF; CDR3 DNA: TGTGCCAGCAGTCTGACAGATAACTACGAGCAGTACTTC
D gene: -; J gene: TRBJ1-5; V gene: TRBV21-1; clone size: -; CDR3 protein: CASSKIVQPQHF; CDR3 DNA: TGTGCCAGCAGCAAAATTGTTCAGCCCCAGCATTTT
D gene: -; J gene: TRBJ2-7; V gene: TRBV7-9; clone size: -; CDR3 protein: CASRLDSYEQYF; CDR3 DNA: TGTGCCAGCAGACTAGACAGCTACGAGCAGTACTTC
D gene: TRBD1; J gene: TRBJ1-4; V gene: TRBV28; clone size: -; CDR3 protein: CASRLTPGQGEMNEKLFF; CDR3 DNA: TGTGCCAGCAGACTGACTCCGGGACAGGGGGAAATGAACGAAAAACTGTTTTTT
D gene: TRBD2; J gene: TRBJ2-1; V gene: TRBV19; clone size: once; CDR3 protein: CASSTSGTSGNEQFF; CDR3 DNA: TGTGCCAGTAGTACTTCCGGGACTAGCGGGAATGAGCAGTTCTTC
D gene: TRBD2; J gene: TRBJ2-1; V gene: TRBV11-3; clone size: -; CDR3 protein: CASSQGTSGGNEQFF; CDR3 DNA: TGTGCCAGCAGCCAAGGGACTAGCGGCGGGAATGAGCAGTTCTTC
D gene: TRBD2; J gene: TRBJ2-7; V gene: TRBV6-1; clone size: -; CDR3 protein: CASSEGLAGVYEQYF; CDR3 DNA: TGTGCCAGCAGTGAAGGACTAGCGGGAGTTTACGAGCAGTACTTC
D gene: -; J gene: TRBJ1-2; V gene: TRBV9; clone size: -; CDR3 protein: CASSVGGANYGYTF; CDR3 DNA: TGTGCCAGCAGCGTAGGGGGCGCTAACTATGGCTACACCTTC
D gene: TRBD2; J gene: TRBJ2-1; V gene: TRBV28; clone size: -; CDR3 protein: CASAPLAGLGNEQFF; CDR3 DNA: TGTGCCAGCGCCCCACTAGCGGGCCTCGGGAATGAGCAGTTCTTC
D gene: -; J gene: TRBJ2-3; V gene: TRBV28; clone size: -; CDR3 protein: CASSRRGATDTQYF; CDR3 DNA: TGTGCCAGCAGCCGACGGGGAGCCACAGATACGCAGTATTTT
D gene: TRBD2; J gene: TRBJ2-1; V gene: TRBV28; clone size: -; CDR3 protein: CASSWLAGEFYNEQFF; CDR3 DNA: TGTGCCAGCAGTTGGCTAGCGGGAGAGTTCTACAATGAGCAGTTCTTC
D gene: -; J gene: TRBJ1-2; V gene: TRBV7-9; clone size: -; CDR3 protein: CASSPGADVYGYTF; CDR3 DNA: TGTGCCAGCAGCCCCGGGGCGGACGTCTATGGCTACACCTTC
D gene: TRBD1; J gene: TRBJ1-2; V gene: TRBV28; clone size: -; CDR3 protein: CASHQITYRGPLYGYTF; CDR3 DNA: TGTGCCAGCCATCAGATTACCTACAGGGGGCCTCTTTATGGCTACACCTTC
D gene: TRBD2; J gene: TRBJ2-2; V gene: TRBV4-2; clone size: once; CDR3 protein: CASSQESLAGESYTGELFF; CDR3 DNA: TGTGCCAGCAGCCAAGAATCATTAGCGGGAGAATCTTACACCGGGGAGCTGTTTTTT
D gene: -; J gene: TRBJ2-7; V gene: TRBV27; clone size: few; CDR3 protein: CASSHSSYEQYF; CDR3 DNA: TGTGCCAGCAGTCACAGCTCCTACGAGCAGTACTTC
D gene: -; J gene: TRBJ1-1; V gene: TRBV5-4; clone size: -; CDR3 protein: CASSLMDTEAFF; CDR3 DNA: TGTGCCAGCAGCTTAATGGACACTGAAGCTTTCTTT